This T cell receptor (beta chain) was recorded in a study of blood T cells in healthy people across ages. Study-level background: Roughly one uniquely barcoded beta molecule per two T cells was captured.

Germline CDR1 is LGHNA and CDR2 is YSLEER. V was shortened by 1 base and J by 1 base, with 7 bases between the two germline ends. This CDR3 region has 15 residues. With respect to this clonotype: Its target is not known.

Sample-barcoded 5' priming and a J-beta primer mix drove a second PCR of roughly 6 to 12 cycles. Tagging of each cDNA molecule was performed by a template-switch adaptor with 12 random nucleotides. Every sample returned 2.5 million or more CDR3-containing paired-end reads. From the 5' RACE reads, TCRdb called clonotypes with MiXCR, one entry per CDR3 protein. This table has roughly 860,000 distinct CDR3 sequences, approximately 65% appearing once. Findings and caveats of the study: Correlation between TCR beta diversity and naive T cell percentage was strong.

This receptor was taken from a man aged 30-40 years in good health. J is TRBJ2-2 and V is TRBV4-3, with D possibly being TRBD1 (6 bases). Sequenced sample: blood. CDR3 coding DNA: TGCGCCAGCAGCCAAGCACAGGGGAACACCGGGGAGCTGTTTTTT. Its translation is CASSQAQGNTGELFF.